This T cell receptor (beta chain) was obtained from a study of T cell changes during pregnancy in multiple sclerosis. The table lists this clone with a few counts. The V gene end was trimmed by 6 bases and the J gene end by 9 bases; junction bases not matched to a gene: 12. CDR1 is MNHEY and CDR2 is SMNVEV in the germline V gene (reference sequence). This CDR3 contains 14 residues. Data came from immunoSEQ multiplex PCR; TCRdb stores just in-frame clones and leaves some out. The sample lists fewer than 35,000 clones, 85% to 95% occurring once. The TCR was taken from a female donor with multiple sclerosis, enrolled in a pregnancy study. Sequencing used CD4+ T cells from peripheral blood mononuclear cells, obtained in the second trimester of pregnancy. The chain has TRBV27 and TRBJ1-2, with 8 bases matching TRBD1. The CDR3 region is CASRRLGTGGSYTF. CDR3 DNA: TGTGCCAGCAGGAGACTTGGGACAGGTGGCAGCTACACCTTC.